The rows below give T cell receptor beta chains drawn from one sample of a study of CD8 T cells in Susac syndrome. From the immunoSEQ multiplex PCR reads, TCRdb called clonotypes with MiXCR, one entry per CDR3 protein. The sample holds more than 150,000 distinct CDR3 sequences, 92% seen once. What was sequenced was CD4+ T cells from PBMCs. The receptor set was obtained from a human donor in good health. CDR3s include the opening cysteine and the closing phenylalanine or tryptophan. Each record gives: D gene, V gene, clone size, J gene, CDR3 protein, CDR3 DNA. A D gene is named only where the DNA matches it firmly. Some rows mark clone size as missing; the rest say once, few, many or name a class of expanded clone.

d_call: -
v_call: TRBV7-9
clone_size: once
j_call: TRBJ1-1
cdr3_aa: CASSLFLHTGVTEAFF
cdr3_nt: TGTGCCAGCAGCTTGTTCCTACACACCGGGGTCACTGAAGCTTTCTTT

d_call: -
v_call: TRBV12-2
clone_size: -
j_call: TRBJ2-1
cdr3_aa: CASRLVPGPTISSYNEQFF
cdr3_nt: TGTGCAAGTCGCTTAGTCCCGGGACCGACCATTAGCTCCTACAATGAGCAGTTCTTC

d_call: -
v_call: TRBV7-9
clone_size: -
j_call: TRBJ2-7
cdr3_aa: CASNSPQGEYEQYF
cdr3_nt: TGTGCCAGCAACTCTCCCCAAGGGGAATACGAGCAGTACTTC

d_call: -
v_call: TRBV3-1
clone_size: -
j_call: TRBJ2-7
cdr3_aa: CASSQVGLEQYF
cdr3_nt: TGTGCCAGCAGCCAAGTGGGCCTGGAGCAGTACTTC

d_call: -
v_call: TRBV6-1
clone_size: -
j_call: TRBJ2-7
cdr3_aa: CASTHGTQGYEQYF
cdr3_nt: TGTGCCAGCACCCATGGCACCCAAGGCTACGAGCAGTACTTC

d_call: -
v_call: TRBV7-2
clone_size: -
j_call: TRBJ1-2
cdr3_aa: CASSPLREYGYTF
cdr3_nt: TGTGCCAGCAGCCCGCTCAGGGAATATGGCTACACCTTC

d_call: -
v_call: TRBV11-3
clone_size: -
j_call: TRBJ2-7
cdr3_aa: CASSGHLQYF
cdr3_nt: TGTGCCAGCAGCGGACACCTGCAGTACTTC

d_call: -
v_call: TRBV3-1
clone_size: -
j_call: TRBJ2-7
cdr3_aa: CASSPTDSGVYEQYF
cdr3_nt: TGTGCCAGCAGCCCCACCGATAGCGGAGTCTACGAGCAGTACTTC

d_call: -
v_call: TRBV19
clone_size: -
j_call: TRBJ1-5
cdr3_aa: CASSIGDYSNQPQHF
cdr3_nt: TGTGCCAGTAGTATAGGAGATTATAGCAATCAGCCCCAGCATTTT

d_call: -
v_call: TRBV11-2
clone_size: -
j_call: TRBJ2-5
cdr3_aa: CASSLRDQRGTQYF
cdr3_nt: TGTGCCAGCAGCCTACGGGACCAAAGGGGGACCCAGTACTTC

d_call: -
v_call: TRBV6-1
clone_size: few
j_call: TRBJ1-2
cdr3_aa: CASSRWDEGRNGYTF
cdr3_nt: TGTGCCAGCAGTCGGTGGGATGAGGGAAGGAATGGCTACACCTTC

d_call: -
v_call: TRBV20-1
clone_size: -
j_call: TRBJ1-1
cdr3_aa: CSAPRGSGRTFF
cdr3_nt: TGCAGTGCTCCGAGGGGGTCAGGGAGGACTTTCTTT

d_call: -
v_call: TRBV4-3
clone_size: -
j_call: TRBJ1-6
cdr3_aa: CASSQAGGNSRNSPLHF
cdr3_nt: TGCGCCAGCAGCCAAGCAGGCGGAAACAGCCGTAATTCACCCCTCCACTTT

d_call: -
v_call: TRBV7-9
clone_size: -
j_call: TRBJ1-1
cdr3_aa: CASSFGRARGAGAEAFF
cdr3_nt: TGTGCCAGCAGCTTTGGACGGGCCCGGGGGGCGGGAGCTGAAGCTTTCTTT

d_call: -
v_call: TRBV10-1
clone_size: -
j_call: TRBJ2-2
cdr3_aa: CASRKGDDTGELFF
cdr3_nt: TGCGCCAGCAGGAAGGGAGATGACACCGGGGAGCTGTTTTTT

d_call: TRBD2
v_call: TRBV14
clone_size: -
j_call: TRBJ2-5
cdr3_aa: CASSQEHGRDETQYF
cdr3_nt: TGTGCCAGCAGCCAAGAACACGGGAGGGACGAGACCCAGTACTTC

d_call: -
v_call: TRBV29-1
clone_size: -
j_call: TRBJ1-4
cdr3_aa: CSVEGNGNEKLFF
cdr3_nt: TGCAGCGTTGAAGGGAACGGTAATGAAAAACTGTTTTTT

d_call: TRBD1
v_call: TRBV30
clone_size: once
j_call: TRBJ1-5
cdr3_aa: CAWSVDRGYNQPQHF
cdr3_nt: TGTGCCTGGAGTGTAGACAGGGGATACAATCAGCCCCAGCATTTT

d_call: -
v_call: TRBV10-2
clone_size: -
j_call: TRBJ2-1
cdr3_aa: CASRNPGHTTRNEQFF
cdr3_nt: TGCGCCAGCAGGAATCCGGGACACACAACAAGAAATGAGCAGTTCTTC

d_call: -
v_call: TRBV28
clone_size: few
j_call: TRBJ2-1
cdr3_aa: CASSLTYNEQFF
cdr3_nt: TGTGCCAGCAGTTTAACCTACAATGAGCAGTTCTTC

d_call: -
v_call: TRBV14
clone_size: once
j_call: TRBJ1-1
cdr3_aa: CASSLAGVPTEAFF
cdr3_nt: TGTGCCAGCAGCCTCGCGGGGGTTCCCACTGAAGCTTTCTTT

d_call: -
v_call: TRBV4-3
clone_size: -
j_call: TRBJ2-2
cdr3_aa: CASSHPQGHGELFF
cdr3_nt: TGCGCCAGCAGCCACCCTCAGGGGCACGGGGAGCTGTTTTTT

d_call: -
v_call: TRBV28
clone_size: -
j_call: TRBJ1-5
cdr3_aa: CASHTSGQPQHF
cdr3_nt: TGTGCCAGCCATACTTCGGGTCAGCCCCAGCATTTT

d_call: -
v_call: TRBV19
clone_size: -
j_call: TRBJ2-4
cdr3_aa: CASSSQLAKNIQYF
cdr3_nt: TGTGCCAGTAGTAGCCAGCTAGCCAAAAACATTCAGTACTTC

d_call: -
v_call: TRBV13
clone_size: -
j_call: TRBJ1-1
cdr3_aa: CASSVKLGHMNTEAFF
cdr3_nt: TGTGCCAGCAGCGTTAAACTGGGACATATGAACACTGAAGCTTTCTTT

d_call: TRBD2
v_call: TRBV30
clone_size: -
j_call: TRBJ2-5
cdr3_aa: CAWSTSGGARETQYF
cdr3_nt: TGTGCCTGGAGCACTAGCGGGGGGGCCCGGGAGACCCAGTACTTC

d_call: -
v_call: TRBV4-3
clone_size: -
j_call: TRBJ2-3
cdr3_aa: CASSQTGYTDTQYF
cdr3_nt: TGCGCCAGCAGCCAAACAGGGTACACAGATACGCAGTATTTT

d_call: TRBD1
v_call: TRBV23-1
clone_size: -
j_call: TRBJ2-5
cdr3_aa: CASSQSRQGQEETQYF
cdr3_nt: TGCGCCAGCAGTCAATCGCGACAGGGACAGGAGGAGACCCAGTACTTC